The subject of this entry is one T cell receptor beta chain. Its antigen has not been determined. Qualities for individual bases were not recorded, and no much larger clone is one base off. This sample was taken from a study of blood T cell repertoires in COVID-19 (TCRdb year 2020). A note on the overall study: Samples from collaborators originated in the United States, Italy and Spain and spanned both the acute and convalescent phases of COVID-19. The prospective study material was composed of cDNA or gDNA derived from T cells, B-cell-depleted T cells, or PBMCs. The repertoires were made available in a free public database intended to serve as a resource for research on the immune response to SARS-CoV-2. The sample metadata nearly always contained a de-identified subject ID, COVID-19 status, age in years and sex. The samples were drawn from the first 160 participants of the ongoing ImmuneRACE study and from 1,254 subjects provided by 6 global collaborators. Where available, HLA class I and class II types were obtained from metadata supplied by the sample provider rather than from assay-based typing. The dataset comprised deeply sampled blood TCRbeta repertoires from subjects exposed to, actively infected with, or recovered from COVID-19. Beyond this particular receptor, the publication reports: How much clinical and demographic metadata was included differed by source and by participant, and the metadata was provided uncurated.

TCRbeta CDR3 regions were amplified from genomic DNA using the immunoSEQ Assay, a bias-controlled multiplex PCR. The study's processing was this. Within the assay, amplification of reference gene primers was used to estimate how many nucleated cells each sample contained. To quantify the absolute abundance of each unique TCRbeta CDR3 rearrangement, sequence reads were collapsed and filtered. For each sample, productive Simpson clonality was calculated as the square root of Simpson's diversity index over productive rearrangements. Here the immuneACCESS table is served through TCRdb, limited to in-frame sequences with V and J called. Missing clones are a known gap in these copies; in checked studies unresolved V genes cover under half, and the rest lacks a known reason. Clone size and V and J calls were adopted from that table, with D and trimming inferred from the DNA. The sample yields around 310,000 clones; 88% were counted once. Together, the top ten hold over 4.5% of the sample.

Participants in the prospective study were aged 18 to 89 years, lived in 20 to 30 United States geographic areas, and enrolled through a virtual design. Cohort assignment in the prospective study relied on participant-reported clinical history from a screening survey and a study questionnaire. Recovered participants in ImmuneRACE Cohort 3 were defined by two consecutive negative NP/OP PCR tests, clearance by a healthcare professional, or resolution of symptoms. Mobile phlebotomists in the prospective study collected whole blood, serum and a nasopharyngeal or oropharyngeal swab from every participant. Prospective study participants could optionally give additional blood draws and questionnaires over an approximately 2-month period. Blood samples from the prospective study were shipped frozen or at room temperature prior to DNA extraction. The sample taken for sequencing was PBMCs or T cells enriched from blood (not recorded which). The sequence came from a man in his thirties or forties who had recovered from COVID-19.

At the DNA level, the sequence is TGCAGCGTTGAAGAAGGGGGAGGGGAGACCCAGTACTTC. The encoded protein is CSVEEGGGETQYF. The rearranged segments are TRBV29-1 and TRBJ2-5; the D gene is perhaps TRBD2, from 7 matching bases. The CDR1 and CDR2 encoded by the germline V gene are SQVTM and ANQGSEA. The trim is 0 bases for V and 5 bases for J, with a gap of 10 bases between the germline ends. Spanning cysteine to phenylalanine, the CDR3 consists of 13 amino acids. Only CDR3 DNA is held: 39 bases, read in frame from base 1. The full variable domain, with segments outside the CDR3 supplied by the reference TRBV29-1 and TRBJ2-5 proteins, appears as SAVISQKPSRDICQRGTSLTIQCQVDSQVTMMFWYRQQPGQSLTLIATANQGSEATYESGFVIDKFPISRPNLTFSTLTVSNMSPEDSSIYLCSVEEGGGETQYFGPGTRLLVL.